These 20 T cell receptor beta chains were all obtained from the same sample, sequenced in a study of blood T cell repertoires in COVID-19 (dated by TCRdb to 2018 to 2021). Libraries were prepared through the immunoSEQ multiplex PCR assay. TCRdb took over this immuneACCESS table, retaining in-frame rearrangements with V and J assigned. Such tables are incomplete; in checked studies, under half of the missing clones stem from an unresolved V gene, and the remainder is unexplained. Here the sample has 300,000 to 350,000 clones; roughly 86% occur a single time. The ten largest clones represent approximately 10% of the sample. Sequenced sample: peripheral blood. The receptors derive from a man aged 25-45 years with COVID-19, enrolled during active disease.

This chain joins TRBV6-2 or TRBV6-3 and TRBJ1-1; D is unclear. Between the trimmed V and J ends, which lost 5 bases and 0 bases, there was a span of 13 bases. Germline V gene sequence: CDR1 MNHEY, CDR2 SVGEGT. The CDR3 sequence is 15 residues long. Written as DNA, the CDR3 is TGTGCCAGCAGTGACCCCCGGGGATTGAACACTGAAGCTTTCTTT. This translates into CASSDPRGLNTEAFF.

Written as DNA, the CDR3 is TGTGCCAGCAGTTTTGTTGGGACAGGGGGAGGTCGGGGACAAGAGACCCAGTACTTC. This codes for CASSFVGTGGGRGQETQYF. The V call is TRBV28, the J call TRBJ2-5, with 11 bases matching TRBD1. The CDR3 has 19 residues. Germline V CDR1 and CDR2: MDHEN, SYDVKM. Trimming took 3 bases from V and 2 from J; bases not matched to a gene: 14.

V gene TRBV19 combines with J gene TRBJ2-7, with 8 bases matching TRBD2. Looked up from germline, CDR1 is LNHDA and CDR2 is SQIVND (reference sequence). CDR3 size: 14 residues. CDR3: CPPRPREGLYEQYF. DNA for the CDR3: TGTCCTCCCCGACCCCGGGAGGGCCTATACGAGCAGTACTTC.

The genes are TRBV28 and TRBJ2-1; D is perhaps TRBD2 (6 bases). Germline-derived CDR1 and CDR2 are MDHEN and SYDVKM. Trimming shortened V by 2 bases and J by 6 bases, and 14 bases separated the two germline ends. This CDR3 is built from 15 residues. CDR3 amino acids: CASSLGGIQVNEQFF. The CDR3 coding sequence is TGTGCCAGCAGTTTAGGAGGGATACAGGTCAATGAGCAGTTCTTC. The full variable domain, its missing parts supplied by reference TRBV28 and TRBJ2-1, is DVKVTQSSRYLVKRTGEKVFLECVQDMDHENMFWYRQDPGLGLRLIYFSYDVKMKEKGDIPEGYSVSREKKERFSLILESASTNQTSMYLCASSLGGIQVNEQFFGPGTRLTVL.

V usage is TRBV1 and J usage is TRBJ1-6; the DNA was not used to check the table's D call, TRBD1. TRBV1 is listed as a pseudogene. The CDR3 has 16 residues. Written as DNA, the CDR3 is TGCACCAGCAGCCAAGGGACAGGGGTATCGAATTCACCCCTCCACTTT. Its translation: CTSSQGTGVSNSPLHF.

The chain uses TRBV19 and TRBJ2-1, with TRBD2 identical over 15 bases. CDR1 is LNHDA and CDR2 is SQIVND in the germline V gene (reference sequence). CDR3 size: 18 residues. Trimming took 6 bases from V and 2 from J; bases not matched to a gene: 8. The DNA of the CDR3 is TGTGCCAGTAGAGCGGGACTAGCGGGGGGATGGACCTACAATGAGCAGTTCTTC. Encoded protein: CASRAGLAGGWTYNEQFF.

This chain connects TRBV5-1 to TRBJ1-6; D not certain. The CDR3 runs 16 residues. Germline CDR1 SGHRS, CDR2 YFSETQ. V was shortened by 2 bases and J by 2 bases, with 11 bases between the two germline ends. This CDR3 is CASSFGDGAYNSPLHF. CDR3 coding DNA: TGCGCCAGCAGCTTCGGGGATGGAGCCTATAATTCACCCCTCCACTTT.

V gene TRBV6-5 combines with J gene TRBJ1-1; 8 bases fit TRBD1. The CDR3 spans 14 residues. J lost 1 base, V lost 6 bases, and 4 bases had no gene match. CDR1 and CDR2 from the germline V gene are MNHEY and SVGAGI. This chain's CDR3 is CASSHRGGNTEAFF. CDR3 sequence (DNA): TGTGCCAGCAGCCACAGGGGGGGGAACACTGAAGCTTTCTTT.

The chain links TRBV28 to TRBJ2-2, with 7 bases aligning to TRBD1. There are 16 residues in the CDR3. V shed 6 bases, J shed 0 bases, and the junction held 7 bases outside the gene matches. Germline lookup yields CDR1 MDHEN and CDR2 SYDVKM. Here the CDR3 DNA reads TGTGCCAGCAGCCGACAGGGCGCCCCGAACACCGGGGAGCTGTTTTTT. Its translation: CASSRQGAPNTGELFF.

The gene calls are TRBV7-2 and TRBJ2-1; 10 positions match TRBD1. The CDR3 sequence is 16 residues long. Germline CDR1 and CDR2: SGHTA and FQGNSA. V lost 5 bases and J lost 10; bases outside the gene matches: 14. The CDR3 DNA follows: TGTGCCAGCAGCCAAAAGACCGGGACAGGGGTATACGAGCAGTTCTTC. This codes for CASSQKTGTGVYEQFF. Full variable domain (rest looked up from reference TRBV7-2 and TRBJ2-1): GAGVSQSPSNKVTEKGKDVELRCDPISGHTALYWYRQSLGQGLEFLIYFQGNSAPDKSGLPSDRFSAERTGGSVSTLTIQRTQQEDSAVYLCASSQKTGTGVYEQFFGPGTRLTVL.

This clone was seen a few times. This chain uses TRBV5-4 with TRBJ2-3; 10 bases are shared with TRBD2. The V gene end was trimmed by 3 bases and the J gene end by 2 bases; junction bases not matched to a gene: 6. Per the germline V gene, CDR1 is SGHNT and CDR2 is YYREEE (reference sequence). The CDR3 length is 16 residues. The CDR3 loop reads CASSSRAGGTTDTQYF. The CDR3 DNA follows: TGTGCCAGCAGCTCGCGAGCGGGAGGGACCACAGATACGCAGTATTTT.

The genes are TRBV29-1 and TRBJ2-2, with D possibly TRBD2 on 6 matching bases. The CDR3 consists of 14 residues. Trimming left V 7 bases short and J 2 bases short, with 14 bases between. Germline CDR1 SQVTM, CDR2 ANQGSEA. CDR3 in amino acids: CSASGRGNTGELFF. The CDR3 DNA reads as TGCAGCGCTAGTGGGCGGGGAAACACCGGGGAGCTGTTTTTT.

The gene calls are TRBV5-4 and TRBJ2-1, with 9 positions matching TRBD2. Germline V gene lookup returns CDR1 SGHNT and CDR2 YYREEE (reference sequence). This CDR3 is 16 amino acids long. Trimming removed 4 bases from V and 7 bases from J; junction bases left unmatched: 12. For the CDR3, the DNA is TGTGCCAGCAGCCCCAAGGGACTAGCACGGGGTAATGAGCAGTTCTTC. Translating it yields CASSPKGLARGNEQFF.

The chain carries TRBV11-2 and TRBJ2-7, with D perhaps matching TRBD2 (5 bases). CDR3 size: 14 residues. The germline V and J ends were trimmed by 3 bases and 6 bases, with 15 bases remaining between them. CDR1 and CDR2 from the germline V gene are SGHAT and FQNNGV. CDR3 loop: CASSFTGIPLEQYF. The CDR3 DNA reads as TGTGCCAGCAGCTTCACGGGGATACCGCTCGAGCAGTACTTC. Looking up the rest from reference TRBV11-2 and TRBJ2-7 gives the full variable domain: EAGVAQSPRYKIIEKRQSVAFWCNPISGHATLYWYQQILGQGPKLLIQFQNNGVVDDSQLPKDRFSAERLKGVDSTLKIQPAKLEDSAVYLCASSFTGIPLEQYFGPGTRLTVT.

The gene calls are TRBV28 and TRBJ1-2; a weak D match, TRBD1 (6 bases). The CDR3 spans 15 residues. Trimming cost V 5 bases and J 5 bases, with 18 bases left between them. CDR1 is MDHEN, CDR2 SYDVKM, per germline. The chain's CDR3 is CASSRPGANPYGYTF. The DNA of the CDR3 is TGTGCCAGCAGTCGACCAGGGGCGAACCCTTATGGCTACACCTTC.

The rearrangement links TRBV9 to TRBJ1-1; TRBD1 matches at 9 bases. In germline, CDR1 is SGDLS, CDR2 YYNGEE. The CDR3 runs to 16 residues. V trimming: 4 bases; J trimming: 5 bases; junction bases outside the gene matches: 12. CDR3 sequence (DNA): TGTGCCAGCAGCCCTACAGGGGGCACCTTACGGACTGAAGCTTTCTTT. The encoded protein is CASSPTGGTLRTEAFF.

The chain uses TRBV15 and TRBJ2-1, with D hard to call. Per germline, CDR1 LNHNV and CDR2 YYDKDF (reference sequence). The length of the CDR3 is 16 residues. V was shortened by 5 bases and J by 5 bases, with 19 bases between the two germline ends. The DNA of the CDR3 is TGTGCCACCAGCCGGCTTACAGTGTCGGCTGACAATGAGCAGTTCTTC. Its translation: CATSRLTVSADNEQFF.

This chain joins TRBV9 and TRBJ2-7; a weak D match, TRBD2 (6 bases). The CDR3 runs to 17 residues. Germline assignment: CDR1 SGDLS and CDR2 YYNGEE. V was pared by 4 bases and J by 2 bases, with 22 bases between. The CDR3 DNA reads as TGTGCCAGCAGCCCCCTTGAAGCGGGCCTTGGGCCCTACGAGCAGTACTTC. It codes for CASSPLEAGLGPYEQYF.

The chain has TRBV6-2 or TRBV6-3 and TRBJ1-5, with D maybe TRBD1 (5 bases). V was clipped by 0 bases and J by 6 bases, with 9 bases between them. The CDR3 loop spans 14 amino acids. Looked up from germline, CDR1 is MNHEY and CDR2 is SVGEGT. This CDR3 is CASSYSGEVQPQHF. The CDR3 DNA reads as TGTGCCAGCAGTTACTCAGGGGAGGTTCAGCCCCAGCATTTT.

The rearrangement uses TRBV4-2 and TRBJ1-2; D unresolved. With 0 bases removed from V and 4 bases from J, the gap between germline ends came to 12 bases. CDR1 is LGHNA, CDR2 YNFKEQ, per germline. CDR3 size: 15 residues. The CDR3 spells CASSQEASLGYGYTF. The DNA of the CDR3 is TGTGCCAGCAGCCAAGAAGCCTCACTTGGCTATGGCTACACCTTC.